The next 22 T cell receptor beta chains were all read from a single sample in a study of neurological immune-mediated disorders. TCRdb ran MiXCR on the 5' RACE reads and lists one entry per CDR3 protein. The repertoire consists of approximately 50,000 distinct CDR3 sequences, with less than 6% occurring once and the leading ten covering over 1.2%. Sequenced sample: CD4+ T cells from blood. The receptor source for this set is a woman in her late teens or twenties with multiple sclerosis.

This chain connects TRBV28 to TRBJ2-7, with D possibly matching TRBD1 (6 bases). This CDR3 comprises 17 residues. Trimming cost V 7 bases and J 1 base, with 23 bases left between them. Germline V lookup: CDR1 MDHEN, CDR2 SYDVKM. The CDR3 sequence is CASTTNLIRGESYEQYF. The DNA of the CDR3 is TGTGCCAGCACCACCAACTTGATCAGGGGCGAATCCTACGAGCAGTACTTC.

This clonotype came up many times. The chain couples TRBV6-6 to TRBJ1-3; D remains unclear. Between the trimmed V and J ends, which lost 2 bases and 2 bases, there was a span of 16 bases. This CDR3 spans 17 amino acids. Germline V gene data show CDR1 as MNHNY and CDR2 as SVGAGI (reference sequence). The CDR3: CASSYRKPGRTGNTIYF. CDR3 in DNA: TGTGCCAGCAGTTACCGAAAGCCCGGGAGGACTGGAAACACCATATATTTT.

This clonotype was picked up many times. The DNA of the CDR3 is TGTGCCAGCAGATTCACAGGGTACGGGGTTGGCTACACCTTC. It specifies CASRFTGYGVGYTF. V is TRBV5-5 and J is TRBJ1-2; a weak D match, TRBD1 (6 bases). Germline values: CDR1 SGHKS, CDR2 YYEKEE (reference sequence). The CDR3 runs 14 residues. The V end was cut by 5 bases, the J end by 7 bases, with 18 bases between. The variable domain in full, completed from reference TRBV5-5 and TRBJ1-2, reads DAGVTQSPTHLIKTRGQQVTLRCSPISGHKSVSWYQQVLGQGPQFIFQYYEKEERGRGNFPDRFSARQFPNYSSELNVNALLLGDSALYLCASRFTGYGVGYTFGSGTRLTVV.

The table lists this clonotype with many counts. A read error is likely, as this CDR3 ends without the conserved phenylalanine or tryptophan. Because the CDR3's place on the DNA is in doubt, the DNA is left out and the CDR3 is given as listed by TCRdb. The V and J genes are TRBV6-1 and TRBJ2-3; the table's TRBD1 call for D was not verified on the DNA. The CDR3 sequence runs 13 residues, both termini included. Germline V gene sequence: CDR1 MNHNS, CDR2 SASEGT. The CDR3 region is CASRAYGGSPPEV.

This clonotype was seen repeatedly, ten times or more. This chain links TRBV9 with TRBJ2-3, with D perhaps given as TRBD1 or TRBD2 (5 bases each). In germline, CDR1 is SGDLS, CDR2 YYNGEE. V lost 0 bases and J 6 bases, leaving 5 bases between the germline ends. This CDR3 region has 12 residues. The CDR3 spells CASSVGGDTQYF. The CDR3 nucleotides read TGTGCCAGCAGCGTAGGGGGGGATACGCAGTATTTT. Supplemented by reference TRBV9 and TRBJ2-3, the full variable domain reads DSGVTQTPKHLITATGQRVTLRCSPRSGDLSVYWYQQSLDQGLQFLIQYYNGEERAKGNILERFSAQQFPDLHSELNLSSLELGDSALYFCASSVGGDTQYFGPGTRLTVL.

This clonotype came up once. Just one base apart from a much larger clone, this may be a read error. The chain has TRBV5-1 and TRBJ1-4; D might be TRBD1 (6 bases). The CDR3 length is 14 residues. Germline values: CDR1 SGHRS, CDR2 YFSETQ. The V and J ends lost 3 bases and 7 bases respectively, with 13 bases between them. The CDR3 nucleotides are TGCGCCAGCAGCTCAGTACAGGGTACTGAAAAACTGTTTTTT. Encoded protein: CASSSVQGTEKLFF.

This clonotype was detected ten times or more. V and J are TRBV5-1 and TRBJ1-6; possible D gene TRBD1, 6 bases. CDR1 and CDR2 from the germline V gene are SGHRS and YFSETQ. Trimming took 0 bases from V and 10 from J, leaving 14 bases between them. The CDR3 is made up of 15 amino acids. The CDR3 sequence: CASSLEGTGKSPLHF. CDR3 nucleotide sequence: TGCGCCAGCAGCTTGGAGGGCACAGGGAAGTCACCCCTCCACTTT. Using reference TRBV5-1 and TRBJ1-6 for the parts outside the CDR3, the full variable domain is KAGVTQTPRYLIKTRGQQVTLSCSPISGHRSVSWYQQTPGQGLQFLFEYFSETQRNKGNFPGRFSGRQFSNSRSEMNVSTLELGDSALYLCASSLEGTGKSPLHFGNGTRLTVT.

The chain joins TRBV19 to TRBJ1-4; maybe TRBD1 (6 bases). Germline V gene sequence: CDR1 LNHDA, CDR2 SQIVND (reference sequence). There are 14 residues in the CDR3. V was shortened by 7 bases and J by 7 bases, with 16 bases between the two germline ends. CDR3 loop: CASTHTGTTEKLFF. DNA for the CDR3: TGTGCCAGTACCCACACCGGGACAACTGAAAAACTGTTTTTT. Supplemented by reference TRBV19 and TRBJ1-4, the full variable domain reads DGGITQSPKYLFRKEGQNVTLSCEQNLNHDAMYWYRQDPGQGLRLIYYSQIVNDFQKGDIAEGYSVSREKKESFPLTVTSAQKNPTAFYLCASTHTGTTEKLFFGSGTQLSVL.

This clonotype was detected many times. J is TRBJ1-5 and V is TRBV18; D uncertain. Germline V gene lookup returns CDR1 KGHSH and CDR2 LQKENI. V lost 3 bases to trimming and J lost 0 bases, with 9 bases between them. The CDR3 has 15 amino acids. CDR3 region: CASSPAENSNQPQHF. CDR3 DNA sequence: TGTGCCAGCTCACCCGCGGAGAATAGCAATCAGCCCCAGCATTTT.

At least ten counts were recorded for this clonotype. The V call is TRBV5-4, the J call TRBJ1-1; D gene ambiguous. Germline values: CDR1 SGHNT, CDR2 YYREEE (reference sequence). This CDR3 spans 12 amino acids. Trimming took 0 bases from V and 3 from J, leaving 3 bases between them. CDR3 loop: CASSLEDTEAFF. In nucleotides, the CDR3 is TGTGCCAGCAGCTTGGAAGACACTGAAGCTTTCTTT.

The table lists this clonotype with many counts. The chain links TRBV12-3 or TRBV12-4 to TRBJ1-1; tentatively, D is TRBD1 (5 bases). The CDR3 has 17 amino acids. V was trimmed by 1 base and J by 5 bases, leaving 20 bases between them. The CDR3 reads CASSLEGRGWAGTEAFF. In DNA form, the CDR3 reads TGTGCCAGCAGTTTAGAGGGGCGGGGATGGGCGGGAACTGAAGCTTTCTTT.

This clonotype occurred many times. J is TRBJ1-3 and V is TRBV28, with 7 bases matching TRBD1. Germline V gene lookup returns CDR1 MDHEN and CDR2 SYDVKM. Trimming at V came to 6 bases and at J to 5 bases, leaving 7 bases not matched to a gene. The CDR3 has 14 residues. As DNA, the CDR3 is TGTGCCAGCAGAGTCGGGACAGCAAGAAACACCATATATTTT. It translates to CASRVGTARNTIYF.

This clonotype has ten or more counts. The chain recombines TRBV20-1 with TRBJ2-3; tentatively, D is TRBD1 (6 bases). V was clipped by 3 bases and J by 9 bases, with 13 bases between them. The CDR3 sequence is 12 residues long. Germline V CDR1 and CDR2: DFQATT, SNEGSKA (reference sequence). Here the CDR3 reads CSASLGQLTQYF. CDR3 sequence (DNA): TGCAGTGCTAGCCTAGGACAGCTAACGCAGTATTTT.

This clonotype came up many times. This CDR3 is CASSLANSGTGMYEQYF. In DNA, the CDR3 is TGTGCCAGCAGTTTAGCAAACTCCGGGACAGGGATGTACGAGCAGTACTTC. This chain links TRBV12-3 or TRBV12-4 with TRBJ2-7; the match to TRBD1 covers 9 bases. V dropped 0 bases and J dropped 4; count of bases not matched to a gene: 10. The CDR3 spans 17 residues.

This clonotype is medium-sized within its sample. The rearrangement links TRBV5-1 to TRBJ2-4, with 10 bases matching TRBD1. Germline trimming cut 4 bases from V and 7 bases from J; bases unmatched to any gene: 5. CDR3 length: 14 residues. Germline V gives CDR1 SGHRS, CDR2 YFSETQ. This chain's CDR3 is CASSETGGPNIQYF. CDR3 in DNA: TGCGCCAGCAGCGAGACAGGGGGCCCCAACATTCAGTACTTC.

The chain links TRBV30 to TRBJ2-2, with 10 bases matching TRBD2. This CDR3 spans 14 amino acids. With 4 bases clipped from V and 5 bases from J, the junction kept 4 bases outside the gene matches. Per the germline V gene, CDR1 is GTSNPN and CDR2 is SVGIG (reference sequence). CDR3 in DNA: TGTGCCTGGAAGGGACTAGCGAGTACCGGGGAGCTGTTTTTT. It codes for CAWKGLASTGELFF.

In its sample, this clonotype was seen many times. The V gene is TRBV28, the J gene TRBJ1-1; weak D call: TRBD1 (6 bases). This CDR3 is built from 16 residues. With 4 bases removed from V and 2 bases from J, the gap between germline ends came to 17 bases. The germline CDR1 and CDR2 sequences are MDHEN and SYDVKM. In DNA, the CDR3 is TGTGCCAGCAGTTCCCCCATTGGAGGGGGTAACACTGAAGCTTTCTTT. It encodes CASSSPIGGGNTEAFF.

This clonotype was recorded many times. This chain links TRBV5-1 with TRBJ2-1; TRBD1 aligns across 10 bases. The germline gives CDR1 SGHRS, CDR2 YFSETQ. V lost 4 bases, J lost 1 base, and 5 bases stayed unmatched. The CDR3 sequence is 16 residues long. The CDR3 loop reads CASSVVGQGSYNEQFF. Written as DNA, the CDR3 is TGCGCCAGCAGCGTAGTGGGACAGGGGTCCTACAATGAGCAGTTCTTC. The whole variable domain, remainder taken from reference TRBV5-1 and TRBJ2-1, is KAGVTQTPRYLIKTRGQQVTLSCSPISGHRSVSWYQQTPGQGLQFLFEYFSETQRNKGNFPGRFSGRQFSNSRSEMNVSTLELGDSALYLCASSVVGQGSYNEQFFGPGTRLTVL.

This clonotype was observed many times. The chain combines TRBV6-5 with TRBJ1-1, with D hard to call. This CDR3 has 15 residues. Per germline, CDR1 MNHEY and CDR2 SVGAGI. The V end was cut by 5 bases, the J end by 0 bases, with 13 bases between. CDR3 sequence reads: CASSRRPSVNTEAFF. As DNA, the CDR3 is TGTGCCAGCAGTCGACGACCGAGTGTGAACACTGAAGCTTTCTTT.

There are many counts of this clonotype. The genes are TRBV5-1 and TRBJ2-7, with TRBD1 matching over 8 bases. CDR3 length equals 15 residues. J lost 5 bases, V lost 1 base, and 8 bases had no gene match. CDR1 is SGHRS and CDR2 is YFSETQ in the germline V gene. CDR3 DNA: TGCGCCAGCAGCTTGCAATGGCAGGGGGCCGACGAGCAGTACTTC. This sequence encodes CASSLQWQGADEQYF.

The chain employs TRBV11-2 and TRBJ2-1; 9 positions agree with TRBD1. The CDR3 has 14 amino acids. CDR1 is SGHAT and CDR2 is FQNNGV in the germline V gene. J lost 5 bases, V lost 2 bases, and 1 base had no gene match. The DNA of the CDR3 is TGTGCCAGCAGCTTAAGGACAGGGGACAATGAGCAGTTCTTC. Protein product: CASSLRTGDNEQFF.

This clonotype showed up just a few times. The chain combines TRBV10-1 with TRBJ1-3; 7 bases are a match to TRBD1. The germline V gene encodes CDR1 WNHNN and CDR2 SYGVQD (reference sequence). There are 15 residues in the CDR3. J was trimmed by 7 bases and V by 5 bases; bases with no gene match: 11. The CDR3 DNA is TGCGCCAGCAGTCCAACGACAGGGCTCCGGAACACCATATATTTT. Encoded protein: CASSPTTGLRNTIYF.